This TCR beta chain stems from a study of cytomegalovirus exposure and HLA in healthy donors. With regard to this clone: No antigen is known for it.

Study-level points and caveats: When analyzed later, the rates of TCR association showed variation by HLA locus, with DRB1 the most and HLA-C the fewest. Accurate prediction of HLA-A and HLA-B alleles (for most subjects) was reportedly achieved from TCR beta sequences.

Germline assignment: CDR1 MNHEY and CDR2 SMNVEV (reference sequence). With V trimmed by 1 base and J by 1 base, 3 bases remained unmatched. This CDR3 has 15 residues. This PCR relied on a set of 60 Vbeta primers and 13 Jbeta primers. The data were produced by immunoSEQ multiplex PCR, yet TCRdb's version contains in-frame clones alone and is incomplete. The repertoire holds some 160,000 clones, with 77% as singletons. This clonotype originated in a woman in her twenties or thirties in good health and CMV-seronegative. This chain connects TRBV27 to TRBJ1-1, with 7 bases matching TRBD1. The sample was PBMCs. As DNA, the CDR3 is TGTGCCAGCAGTTTATGGTCAGGGGGGAACACTGAAGCTTTCTTT. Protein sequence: CASSLWSGGNTEAFF.